The clone carrying this TCR beta chain has at least ten counts. Its antigen is as yet unknown. This specimen belongs to a study of neurological immune-mediated disorders. Overall study: The disease course was relapsing-remitting in some 30 and secondary progressive in about 9% of the 34 multiple sclerosis patients.

Study-wide findings and caveats: One related-CDR3 cluster, found by phylogenetic grouping, held repertoires of 18 of 34 multiple sclerosis patients and is a possible signature.

Per germline, CDR1 MGHRA and CDR2 YSYEKL. The J segment lost 4 bases and the V segment lost 0 bases, leaving 5 bases of the junction unmatched. This CDR3 is built from 15 residues. Each TCR transcript was tagged with a 10-nucleotide random UMI during 5'RACE. From 15-18 subjects, every sequencing run obtained over 180 million TCR-beta sequences. TCRdb re-called the 5' RACE reads through MiXCR, storing one row per CDR3 protein. The profile shows 65,000 to 75,000 distinct CDR3 sequences, over 4% of them singletons. The source is a human donor with multiple sclerosis. The donor label of this sample is uncertain. The source material was PBMCs. This rearrangement joins TRBV4-1 to TRBJ1-2; 7 bases agree with TRBD1. In nucleotides, the CDR3 is TGCGCCAGCAGCCAAGAAAGTCCAGGGGGCTATGGCTACACCTTC. Translation gives CASSQESPGGYGYTF.